The present TCR beta chain was sequenced within a study of CD8+ T cells in alopecia areata. Study-level findings and limits: Normal skin's resident alphabeta T cells are sequenced alongside lesional scalp T cells.

cDNA reverse transcribed from extracted RNA served as the sequencing template. Profiling relied on immunoSEQ multiplex PCR, and the TCRdb table lists in-frame clones only, not all of them. The sample records about 220,000 clones, about 57% being singletons. The V end was cut by 6 bases, the J end by 6 bases, with 19 bases between. From germline, CDR1 is SNHLY and CDR2 FYNNEI. The CDR3 is 15 amino acids. The treatment: oral pan-JAK inhibitor, 5-10 mg twice daily. Peripheral blood samples and lesional scalp punch biopsies were obtained from alopecia areata patients. Comment on this clone: The antigen is not known.

The gene calls are TRBV2 and TRBJ2-3; the D gene is possibly TRBD2 (7 bases). Here the sequenced sample was CD4+ T cells sorted from blood, taken at week 4, from a patient treated with tofacitinib. The TCR sequence derives from a human donor with alopecia areata. The CDR3, as DNA: TGTGCCAGCAGAGGGGGGAGCGGGGAAGGTGATACGCAGTATTTT. Protein sequence: CASRGGSGEGDTQYF.